The following is a TCR beta chain sequence with its context. This entry belongs to a study of blood T cell repertoires in COVID-19. At the level of the study: Both acute and convalescent COVID-19 samples were obtained from the United States, Italy and Spain. PBMCs, B-cell-depleted T cells, or T cells were the source of the cDNA or gDNA that made up the material.

The CDR3 sequence is 16 residues long. V gave up 4 bases and J gave up 1 base; unmatched junction bases: 9. Germline loops: CDR1 LGHDT, CDR2 YNNKEL (reference sequence). How the authors handled the data: Reference gene primer amplification in the assay estimated nucleated cell counts. TCRdb's copy holds only in-frame clones and misses some; the assay was immunoSEQ multiplex PCR. The V and J calls and clone size are taken from that table; D and trimming were inferred from the DNA. The top ten hold under 8% of the sample, which has approximately 60,000 clones, about 90% seen once. This TCR was recovered from a man in his sixties with active or convalescent COVID-19. The V gene is TRBV3-1 (or the pseudogene TRBV3-2), the J gene TRBJ2-5, with 7 bases matching TRBD1. Sample: peripheral blood. CDR3 DNA sequence: TGTGCCAGCAGCCCAGGACGGGGACAGACCCAAGAGACCCAGTACTTC. Its translation is CASSPGRGQTQETQYF.